The 30 T cell receptor beta chains in this list originate from one sample, sequenced in a study of control samples from healthy donors and cancer patients. Sequenced by immunoSEQ multiplex PCR; TCRdb stores in-frame clones only, minus some. This repertoire shows about 150,000 clones, about 93% found once; its top ten account for approximately 2.5%. The sample taken for sequencing was blood. The receptors were gathered from a man in his fifties or sixties in good health.

The chain recombines TRBV19 with TRBJ2-1, with D possibly being TRBD2 (6 bases). Per germline, CDR1 LNHDA and CDR2 SQIVND (reference sequence). V lost 1 base and J lost 6, with 10 bases in between. The CDR3 runs to 14 residues. CDR3 region: CASSIVGGSNEQFF. CDR3 nucleotide sequence: TGTGCCAGTAGTATAGTCGGGGGAAGCAATGAGCAGTTCTTC.

V is TRBV4-2 and J is TRBJ2-5, with 12 bases lining up with TRBD2. Losses at the gene ends were 0 bases for V and 5 bases for J; bases not matched to a gene: 13. The CDR3 extends over 19 amino acids. The germline V gene has CDR1 LGHNA and CDR2 YNFKEQ. This CDR3 is CASSQDVIRTSGMQETQYF. The CDR3 coding sequence is TGTGCCAGCAGCCAAGATGTAATCCGGACTAGCGGGATGCAGGAGACCCAGTACTTC.

The V gene is TRBV7-9, the J gene TRBJ2-4; tentatively, D is TRBD2 (5 bases). The CDR3 sequence is 16 residues long. The germline V gene has CDR1 SEHNR and CDR2 FQNEAQ (reference sequence). The V gene lost 2 bases and the J gene lost 2 bases, with 13 bases spanning the gap. CDR3 in amino acids: CASSLIFRGTKNIQYF. CDR3 nucleotides: TGTGCCAGCAGCTTAATCTTCCGGGGAACCAAAAACATTCAGTACTTC.

This clone has only a few counts. This chain connects TRBV6-5 to TRBJ2-7, with a weak D call TRBD2 (6 bases). CDR1 is MNHEY, CDR2 SVGAGI, per germline. The CDR3 runs to 14 residues. V gave up 7 bases and J gave up 1 base, with 14 bases separating them. The CDR3 DNA is TGTGCCAGCAAAGTTGGCGGGATGTCCTACGAGCAGTACTTC. Encoded protein: CASKVGGMSYEQYF.

The V call is TRBV28, the J call TRBJ1-3; TRBD1 might be the D (5 bases). The ends were cut back, 7 bases at V and 0 bases at J, with 10 bases in the middle. The CDR3 is made up of 14 amino acids. Germline CDR1 MDHEN, CDR2 SYDVKM. In nucleotides, the CDR3 is TGTGCCAGCAAGGGGCCGTACTCTGGAAACACCATATATTTT. This gives the protein CASKGPYSGNTIYF.

The chain couples TRBV6-5 to TRBJ2-2, with 13 positions matching TRBD2. Germline V gives CDR1 MNHEY, CDR2 SVGAGI. V lost 6 bases, J lost 6 bases, and 4 bases stayed unmatched. This CDR3 is built from 15 residues. The CDR3 here is CASSATSGRSGELFF. DNA for the CDR3: TGTGCCAGCAGCGCGACTAGCGGGAGGTCCGGGGAGCTGTTTTTT.

The J gene is TRBJ2-1, the V gene TRBV6-4; D uncertain. The CDR3 runs to 16 residues. Germline lookup yields CDR1 MRHNA and CDR2 SNTAGT. Trimming removed 6 bases at V and 0 bases at J, with 15 bases between. Written as DNA, the CDR3 is TGTGCCAGCAGGAGAGATGGCATCAGCTCCTACAATGAGCAGTTCTTC. Translating gives CASRRDGISSYNEQFF.

The chain has TRBV2 and TRBJ1-2, with D possibly TRBD1 on 5 matching bases. Trimming left V 6 bases short and J 8 bases short, with 22 bases between. Germline V CDR1 and CDR2: SNHLY, FYNNEI. The CDR3 runs 15 residues. The CDR3 coding sequence is TGTGCCAGCAGCCCTTCCGGACACCCCAATCAGGGCTACACCTTC. Its translation is CASSPSGHPNQGYTF.

The V and J genes are TRBV5-8 and TRBJ2-4; TRBD1 matches at 8 bases. The V segment lost 4 bases and the J segment 4 bases; nucleotides outside the gene matches: 4. The CDR3 covers 14 residues. Germline CDR1 SGHTS, CDR2 YDEGEE. The CDR3 region is CASSARTGKNIQYF. In DNA form, the CDR3 reads TGTGCCAGCAGCGCCCGGACAGGGAAAAACATTCAGTACTTC.

This sequence joins TRBV28 and TRBJ1-1; TRBD1 agrees at 7 bases. The CDR3 has 16 residues. V lost 7 bases, J lost 4 bases, and 15 bases stayed unmatched. Looked up from germline, CDR1 is MDHEN and CDR2 is SYDVKM. CDR3 in amino acids: CASKYGGQKIGTEAFF. The CDR3 DNA reads as TGTGCCAGCAAATACGGGGGACAGAAGATTGGCACTGAAGCTTTCTTT.

This clone has only one observation. The CDR3 coding sequence is TGCGCCAGCAGCCCAACCGGACTAGCGGGATCGGATACGCAGTATTTT. It yields the protein CASSPTGLAGSDTQYF. The chain joins TRBV5-1 to TRBJ2-3; 12 positions match TRBD2. Germline CDR1 SGHRS, CDR2 YFSETQ. V shed 4 bases, J shed 6 bases, and the junction held 9 bases outside the gene matches. The CDR3 runs 16 residues. The full variable domain, completed using reference TRBV5-1 and TRBJ2-3, is KAGVTQTPRYLIKTRGQQVTLSCSPISGHRSVSWYQQTPGQGLQFLFEYFSETQRNKGNFPGRFSGRQFSNSRSEMNVSTLELGDSALYLCASSPTGLAGSDTQYFGPGTRLTVL.

In its sample, this clone was seen once. This chain's CDR3 is CASSPNRDRDNYTF. The DNA of the CDR3 is TGTGCCAGTAGCCCTAATCGGGACAGGGATAACTACACCTTC. The V gene is TRBV19, the J gene TRBJ1-2, with 9 bases fitting TRBD1. CDR3 length: 14 residues. Germline CDR1 reads LNHDA; CDR2 reads SQIVND (reference sequence). The trim removed 6 bases at V and 10 bases at J, leaving 12 bases unmatched.

This clone occurred once. J is TRBJ1-4 and V is TRBV5-1; D not certain. CDR1 is SGHRS and CDR2 is YFSETQ in the germline V gene. V lost 5 bases, J lost 2 bases, and 10 bases lay in between. The CDR3 runs to 14 residues. CDR3 nucleotide sequence: TGCGCCAGCAGTAGCCTGGGGACTAATGAAAAACTGTTTTTT. It translates to CASSSLGTNEKLFF.

V is TRBV3-1 (or the pseudogene TRBV3-2) and J is TRBJ2-1; the D is unclear. The CDR3 has 15 amino acids. Germline values: CDR1 LGHDT, CDR2 YNNKEL (reference sequence). The V gene lost 2 bases and the J gene lost 0 bases, with 8 bases spanning the gap. The DNA of the CDR3 is TGTGCCAGCAGCCAAAAGGATTTCTCCTACAATGAGCAGTTCTTC. It translates to CASSQKDFSYNEQFF.

The rearrangement links TRBV7-2 to TRBJ2-2, with 8 bases aligning to TRBD2. The V gene end was trimmed by 3 bases and the J gene end by 6 bases; junction bases not matched to a gene: 3. The germline CDR1 and CDR2 sequences are SGHTA and FQGNSA. This CDR3 is built from 14 residues. The CDR3 is CASSLGREAGELFF. DNA for the CDR3: TGTGCCAGCAGCTTGGGGCGGGAGGCCGGGGAGCTGTTTTTT.

The V call is TRBV28, the J call TRBJ1-2, with 11 positions matching TRBD1. The ends lost 3 bases at V and 8 bases at J; junction bases unmatched: 5. Germline CDR1 is MDHEN and CDR2 is SYDVKM. The CDR3 covers 14 residues. CDR3 bases: TGTGCCAGCAGTTTTCCCGGGACAGGGGGGGGCTACACCTTC. Translating it yields CASSFPGTGGGYTF.

The chain is built from TRBV3-1 (or the pseudogene TRBV3-2) and TRBJ2-3, with 9 bases that match TRBD2. Germline values: CDR1 LGHDT, CDR2 YNNKEL (reference sequence). The CDR3 runs 15 residues. The J segment lost 5 bases and the V segment lost 4 bases, leaving 7 bases of the junction unmatched. The CDR3 sequence is CASSRRTSVEDTQYF. CDR3 DNA sequence: TGTGCCAGCAGCCGAAGGACTAGCGTGGAAGATACGCAGTATTTT.

A few counts support this clone. This chain connects TRBV7-2 to TRBJ1-1, with D hard to call. Trimming shortened V by 2 bases and J by 1 base, and 11 bases separated the two germline ends. The germline V gene encodes CDR1 SGHTA and CDR2 FQGNSA. The CDR3 is 15 residues long. The CDR3 loop reads CASSLSGPQNTEAFF. DNA of the CDR3: TGTGCCAGCAGCTTAAGCGGGCCACAGAACACTGAAGCTTTCTTT. The whole variable domain, remainder taken from reference TRBV7-2 and TRBJ1-1, is GAGVSQSPSNKVTEKGKDVELRCDPISGHTALYWYRQSLGQGLEFLIYFQGNSAPDKSGLPSDRFSAERTGGSVSTLTIQRTQQEDSAVYLCASSLSGPQNTEAFFGQGTRLTVV.

This clone appeared a few times. In DNA, the CDR3 is TGTGCCAGCAATGGGGTCTTGCCGCTAGCTAACTATGGCTACACCTTC. This sequence encodes CASNGVLPLANYGYTF. This chain links TRBV28 with TRBJ1-2, with unresolved D. From germline, CDR1 is MDHEN and CDR2 SYDVKM. V lost 7 bases, J lost 0 bases, and 18 bases lay in between. This CDR3 has 16 amino acids.

This chain uses TRBV6-4 with TRBJ2-3, with 8 positions matching TRBD1. The CDR3 length is 14 residues. Germline values: CDR1 MRHNA, CDR2 SNTAGT. Trimming took 4 bases from V and 3 from J; bases not matched to a gene: 3. The CDR3 DNA sequence: TGTGCCAGCAGTGTCGACAGGGGAACAGATACGCAGTATTTT. Protein product: CASSVDRGTDTQYF.

V gene TRBV6-2 or TRBV6-3 combines with J gene TRBJ2-3, with 8 bases matching TRBD1. The CDR3 is made up of 15 amino acids. Germline CDR1 reads MNHEY; CDR2 reads SVGEGT. With 4 bases clipped from V and 0 bases from J, the junction kept 3 bases outside the gene matches. CDR3 amino acids: CASSSGGFSTDTQYF. As DNA, the CDR3 is TGTGCCAGCAGTTCAGGGGGCTTCAGCACAGATACGCAGTATTTT.

Only a few counts were recorded for this clone. This chain links TRBV7-8 with TRBJ1-2, with D possibly being TRBD1 (5 bases). Germline V gene sequence: CDR1 SGHVS, CDR2 FQNEAQ. This CDR3 is built from 15 residues. V was cut by 0 bases and J by 5 bases, with 13 bases left in between. CDR3 nucleotide sequence: TGTGCCAGCAGCTTAGCTGAGGGACGTCGGTATGGCTACACCTTC. Translated: CASSLAEGRRYGYTF.

The rearrangement uses TRBV11-3 and TRBJ2-3, with unresolved D. Per germline, CDR1 SGHNT and CDR2 YENEEA. The ends were cut back, 5 bases at V and 2 bases at J, with 26 bases in the middle. The CDR3 runs 19 residues. CDR3 residues: CASSLPPADSTLLTDTQYF. CDR3 nucleotides: TGTGCCAGCAGCCTACCGCCCGCCGACTCAACCTTGCTCACAGATACGCAGTATTTT. Drawing the rest from reference TRBV11-3 and TRBJ2-3, the complete variable domain is EAGVVQSPRYKIIEKKQPVAFWCNPISGHNTLYWYLQNLGQGPELLIRYENEEAVDDSQLPKDRFSAERLKGVDSTLKIQPAELGDSAVYLCASSLPPADSTLLTDTQYFGPGTRLTVL.

This chain links TRBV28 with TRBJ1-1, with TRBD1 matching 11 bases. Per germline, CDR1 MDHEN and CDR2 SYDVKM. The ends lost 4 bases at V and 8 bases at J; junction bases unmatched: 12. The CDR3 is made up of 16 amino acids. The CDR3 sequence: CASSSSGTGGRAEAFF. The CDR3 nucleotides read TGTGCCAGCAGTTCTTCCGGGACAGGGGGGAGGGCGGAAGCTTTCTTT.

The chain is built from TRBV15 and TRBJ2-7; D unclear. CDR3 size: 16 residues. Looked up from germline, CDR1 is LNHNV and CDR2 is YYDKDF (reference sequence). Trimming stripped 0 bases from V and 0 bases from J, with 12 bases between. The CDR3 bases are TGTGCCACCAGCAGAGATCGACGCGATAGCTCCTACGAGCAGTACTTC. It specifies CATSRDRRDSSYEQYF.

This rearrangement joins TRBV14 to TRBJ1-5, with D unresolved. The CDR3 is 13 residues long. Trimming left V 4 bases short and J 6 bases short, with 10 bases between. CDR1 is SGHDN and CDR2 is FVKESK in the germline V gene. The CDR3 region is CASSPDLFQPQHF. CDR3 nucleotides: TGTGCCAGCAGCCCAGACCTCTTTCAGCCCCAGCATTTT.

The chain is built from TRBV4-1 and TRBJ2-1, with 7 nucleotides matching TRBD1. The CDR3 consists of 15 residues. From germline, CDR1 is MGHRA and CDR2 YSYEKL. Trimming cost V 2 bases and J 8 bases; bases outside gene matches: 9. The CDR3 region is CASSQTTGISDEQFF. The CDR3 region has the DNA TGCGCCAGCAGCCAAACGACAGGGATTTCCGATGAGCAGTTCTTC.

This clone came up once. V is TRBV3-1 (or the pseudogene TRBV3-2) and J is TRBJ1-1, with TRBD1 matching over 7 bases. CDR3 size: 16 residues. Germline-derived CDR1 and CDR2 are LGHDT and YNNKEL (reference sequence). The junction had 8 bases not matched to a gene; V was cut back by 4 bases and J by 0 bases. This CDR3 reads CASSRGGTVMNTEAFF. The CDR3 DNA follows: TGTGCCAGCAGCCGGGGCGGGACAGTTATGAACACTGAAGCTTTCTTT.

The chain uses TRBV15 and TRBJ2-5; 9 nucleotides align to TRBD1. Per germline, CDR1 LNHNV and CDR2 YYDKDF (reference sequence). After removal of 6 bases from V and 4 bases from J, the junction contained 6 bases not matched to a gene. The CDR3 totals 14 residues. CDR3 in amino acids: CATSTYRGLETQYF. In DNA, the CDR3 is TGTGCCACCAGTACTTACAGGGGGCTAGAGACCCAGTACTTC.

The rearrangement joins TRBV20-1 to TRBJ2-7; 10 bases match TRBD2. The CDR3 runs to 15 residues. V was pared by 3 bases and J by 2 bases, with 7 bases of the junction left unmatched. CDR1 DFQATT and CDR2 SNEGSKA come from the germline V gene (reference sequence). CDR3 amino acids: CSASVGTSVTYEQYF. The CDR3 coding sequence is TGCAGTGCTAGTGTCGGGACTAGCGTTACCTACGAGCAGTACTTC.